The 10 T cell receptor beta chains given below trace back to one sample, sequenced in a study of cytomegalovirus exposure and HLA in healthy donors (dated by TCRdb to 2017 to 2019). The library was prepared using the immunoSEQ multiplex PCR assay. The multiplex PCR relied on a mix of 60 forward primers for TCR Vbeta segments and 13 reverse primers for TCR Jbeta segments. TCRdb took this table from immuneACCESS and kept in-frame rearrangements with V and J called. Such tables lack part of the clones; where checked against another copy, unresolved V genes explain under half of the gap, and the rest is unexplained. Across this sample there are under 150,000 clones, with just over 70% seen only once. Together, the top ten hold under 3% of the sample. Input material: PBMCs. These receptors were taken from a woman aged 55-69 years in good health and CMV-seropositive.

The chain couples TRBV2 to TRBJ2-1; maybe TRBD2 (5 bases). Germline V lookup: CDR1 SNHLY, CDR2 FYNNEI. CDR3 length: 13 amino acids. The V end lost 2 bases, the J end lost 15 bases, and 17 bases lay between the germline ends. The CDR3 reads CASSESARGNGFF. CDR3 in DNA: TGTGCCAGCAGTGAATCGGCTCGGGGTAACGGGTTCTTC.

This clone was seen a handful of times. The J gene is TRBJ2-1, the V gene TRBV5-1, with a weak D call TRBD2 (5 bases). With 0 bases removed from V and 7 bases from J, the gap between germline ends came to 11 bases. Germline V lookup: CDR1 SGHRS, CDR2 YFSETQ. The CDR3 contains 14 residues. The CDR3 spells CASSLASPGNEQFF. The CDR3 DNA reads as TGCGCCAGCAGCTTGGCCTCGCCGGGGAATGAGCAGTTCTTC.

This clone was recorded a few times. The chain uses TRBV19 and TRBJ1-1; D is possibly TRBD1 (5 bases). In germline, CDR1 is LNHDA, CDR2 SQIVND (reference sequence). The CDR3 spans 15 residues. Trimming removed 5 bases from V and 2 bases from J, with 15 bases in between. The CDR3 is CASSESDRTNTEAFF. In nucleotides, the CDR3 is TGTGCCAGTAGTGAATCTGACAGAACCAACACTGAAGCTTTCTTT.

The CDR3 sequence is CASITGTPADTQYF. For the CDR3, the DNA is TGTGCCAGCATTACAGGGACCCCAGCAGATACGCAGTATTTT. The chain uses TRBV6-1 and TRBJ2-3; weak D call: TRBD1 (6 bases). This CDR3 has 14 residues. Trimming stripped 7 bases from V and 4 bases from J, with 15 bases between. Germline lookup yields CDR1 MNHNS and CDR2 SASEGT.

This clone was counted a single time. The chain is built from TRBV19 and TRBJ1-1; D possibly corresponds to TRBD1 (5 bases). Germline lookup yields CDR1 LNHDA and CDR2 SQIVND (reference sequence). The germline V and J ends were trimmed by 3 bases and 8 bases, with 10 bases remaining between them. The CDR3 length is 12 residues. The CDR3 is CASSIRAGEAFF. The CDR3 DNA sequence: TGTGCCAGTAGTATTAGGGCAGGGGAAGCTTTCTTT.

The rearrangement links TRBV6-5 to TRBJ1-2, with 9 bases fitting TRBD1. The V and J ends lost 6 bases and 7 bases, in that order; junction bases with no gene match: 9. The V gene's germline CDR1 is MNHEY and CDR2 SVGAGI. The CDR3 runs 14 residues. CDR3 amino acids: CASSLTGGSGGYTF. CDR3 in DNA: TGTGCCAGCAGCCTAACAGGGGGCTCCGGTGGCTACACCTTC.

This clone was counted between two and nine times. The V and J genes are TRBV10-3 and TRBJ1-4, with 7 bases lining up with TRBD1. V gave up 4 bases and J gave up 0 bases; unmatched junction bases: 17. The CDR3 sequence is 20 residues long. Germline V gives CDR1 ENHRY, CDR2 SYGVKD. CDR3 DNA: TGTGCCATCAGTGCCCATAAAGGGACAGACTCATCGGCAACTAATGAAAAACTGTTTTTT. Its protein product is CAISAHKGTDSSATNEKLFF.

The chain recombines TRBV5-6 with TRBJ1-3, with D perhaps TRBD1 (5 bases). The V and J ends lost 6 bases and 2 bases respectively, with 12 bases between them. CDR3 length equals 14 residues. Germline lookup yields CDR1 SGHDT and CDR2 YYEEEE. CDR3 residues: CASMTATPGNTIYF. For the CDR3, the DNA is TGTGCCAGCATGACAGCTACCCCTGGAAACACCATATATTTT.

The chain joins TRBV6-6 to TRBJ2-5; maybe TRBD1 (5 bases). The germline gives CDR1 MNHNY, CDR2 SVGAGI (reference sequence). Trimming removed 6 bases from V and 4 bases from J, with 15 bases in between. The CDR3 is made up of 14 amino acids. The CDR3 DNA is TGTGCCAGCAGGACAGCCCTCCCCGGAGAGACCCAGTACTTC. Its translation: CASRTALPGETQYF.

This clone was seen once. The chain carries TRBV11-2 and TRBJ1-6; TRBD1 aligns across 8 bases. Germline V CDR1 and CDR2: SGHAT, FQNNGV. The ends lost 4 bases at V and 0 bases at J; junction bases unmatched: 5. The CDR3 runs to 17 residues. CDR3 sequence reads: CASSSGDRSSYNSPLHF. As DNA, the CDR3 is TGTGCCAGCAGCTCCGGGGACAGGAGCTCCTATAATTCACCCCTCCACTTT.